This paragraph covers one T cell receptor (beta chain) sequence. This CDR3 region has 15 residues. The germline gives CDR1 SEHNR, CDR2 FQNEAQ (reference sequence). V was shortened by 0 bases and J by 3 bases, with 11 bases between the two germline ends. The protocol was immunoSEQ multiplex PCR, while the TCRdb copy is restricted to in-frame clones and leaves out a portion. Of 200,000 to 300,000 clones in the sample, around 88% were seen once. This specimen comes from a study of blood T cell repertoires in COVID-19. This clonotype was sampled from a woman older than 75 with COVID-19, enrolled during active disease. Specimen: peripheral blood. The chain couples TRBV7-9 to TRBJ1-1; D is perhaps TRBD1 (5 bases). CDR3 sequence reads: CASSLAGRVDTEAFF. CDR3 nucleotides: TGTGCCAGCAGCTTAGCGGGCAGGGTGGACACTGAAGCTTTCTTT.